This note documents a single TCR beta chain sequence. Profiled with immunoSEQ multiplex PCR; TCRdb holds only in-frame clones, not every one. The table lists under 85,000 clones, approximately 96% of them singletons. Trimming stripped 1 base from V and 0 bases from J, with 9 bases between. Germline values: CDR1 SGHRS, CDR2 YFSETQ. This CDR3 is built from 15 residues. This specimen comes from a study of technical replicates of blood from a few donors. The gene calls are TRBV5-1 and TRBJ2-3, with D possibly TRBD2 on 5 matching bases. Sequenced sample: T cells isolated from PBMCs. This TCR was recovered from a human donor in good health. CDR3 nucleotide sequence: TGCGCCAGCAGCTTGCAAGCGGCAAGCACAGATACGCAGTATTTT. Protein sequence: CASSLQAASTDTQYF.